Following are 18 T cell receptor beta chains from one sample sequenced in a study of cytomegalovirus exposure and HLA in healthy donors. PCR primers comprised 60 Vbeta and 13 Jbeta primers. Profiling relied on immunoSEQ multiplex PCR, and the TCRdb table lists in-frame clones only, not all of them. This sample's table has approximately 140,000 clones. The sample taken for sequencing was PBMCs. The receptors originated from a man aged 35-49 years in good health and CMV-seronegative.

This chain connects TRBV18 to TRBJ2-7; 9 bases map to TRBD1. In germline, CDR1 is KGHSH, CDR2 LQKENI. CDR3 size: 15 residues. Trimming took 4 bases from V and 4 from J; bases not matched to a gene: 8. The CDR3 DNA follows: TGTGCCAGCTCACTTAGACAGGGGGATAAATACGAGCAGTACTTC. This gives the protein CASSLRQGDKYEQYF.

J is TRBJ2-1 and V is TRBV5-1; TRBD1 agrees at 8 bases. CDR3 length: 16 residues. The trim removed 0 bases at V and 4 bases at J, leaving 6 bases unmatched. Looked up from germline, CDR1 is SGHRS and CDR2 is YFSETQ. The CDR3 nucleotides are TGCGCCAGCAGCTTGGGACAGGGGCACCTATACAATGAGCAGTTCTTC. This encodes CASSLGQGHLYNEQFF.

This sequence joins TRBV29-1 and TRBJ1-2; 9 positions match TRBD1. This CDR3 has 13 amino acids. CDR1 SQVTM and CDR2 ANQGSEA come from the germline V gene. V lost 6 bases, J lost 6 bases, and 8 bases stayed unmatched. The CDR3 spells CSVGDWTGDGYTF. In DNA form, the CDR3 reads TGCAGCGTCGGGGATTGGACAGGGGATGGCTACACCTTC. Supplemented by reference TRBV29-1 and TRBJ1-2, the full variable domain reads SAVISQKPSRDICQRGTSLTIQCQVDSQVTMMFWYRQQPGQSLTLIATANQGSEATYESGFVIDKFPISRPNLTFSTLTVSNMSPEDSSIYLCSVGDWTGDGYTFGSGTRLTVV.

The CDR3 loop is CASSPGEGQGLIQPQHF. CDR3 DNA sequence: TGTGCCAGCAGCCCAGGGGAGGGACAGGGACTAATTCAGCCCCAGCATTTT. The V call is TRBV7-9, the J call TRBJ1-5; 9 bases align to TRBD1. The CDR3 sequence is 17 residues long. V was clipped by 5 bases and J by 6 bases; unmatched bases: 14. CDR1 is SEHNR, CDR2 FQNEAQ, per germline (reference sequence).

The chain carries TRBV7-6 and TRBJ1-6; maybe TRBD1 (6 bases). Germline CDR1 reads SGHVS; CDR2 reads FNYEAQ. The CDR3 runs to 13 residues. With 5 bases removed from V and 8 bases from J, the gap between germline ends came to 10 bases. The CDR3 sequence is CASSGGLYSPLHF. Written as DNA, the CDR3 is TGTGCCAGCAGCGGGGGCCTTTATTCACCCCTCCACTTT. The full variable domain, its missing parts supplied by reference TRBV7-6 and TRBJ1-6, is GAGVSQSPRYKVTKRGQDVALRCDPISGHVSLYWYRQALGQGPEFLTYFNYEAQQDKSGLPNDRFSAERPEGSISTLTIQRTEQRDSAMYRCASSGGLYSPLHFGNGTRLTVT.

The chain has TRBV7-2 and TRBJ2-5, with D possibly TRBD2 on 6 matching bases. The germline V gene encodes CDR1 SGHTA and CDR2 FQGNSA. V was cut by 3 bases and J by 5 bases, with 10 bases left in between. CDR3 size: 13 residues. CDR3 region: CASSLWGRETQYF. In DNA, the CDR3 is TGTGCCAGCAGCTTGTGGGGGAGGGAGACCCAGTACTTC.

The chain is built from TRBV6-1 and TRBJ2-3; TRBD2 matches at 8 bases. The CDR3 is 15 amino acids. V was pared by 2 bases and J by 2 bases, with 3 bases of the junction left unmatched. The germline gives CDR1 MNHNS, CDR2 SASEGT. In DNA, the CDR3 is TGTGCCAGCAGTGAACGGCGGGGGGACACAGATACGCAGTATTTT. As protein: CASSERRGDTDTQYF.

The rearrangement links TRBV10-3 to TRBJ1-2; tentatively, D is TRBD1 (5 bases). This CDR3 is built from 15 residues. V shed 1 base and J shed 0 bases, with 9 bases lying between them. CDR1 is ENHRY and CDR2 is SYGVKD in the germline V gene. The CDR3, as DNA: TGTGCCATCAGTGAGTTTAGGGGCTCTAACTATGGCTACACCTTC. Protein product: CAISEFRGSNYGYTF.

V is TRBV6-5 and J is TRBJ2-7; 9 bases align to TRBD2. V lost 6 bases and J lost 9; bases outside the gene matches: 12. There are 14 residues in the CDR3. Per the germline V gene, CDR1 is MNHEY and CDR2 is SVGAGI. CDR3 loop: CASSPHGGGASQYF. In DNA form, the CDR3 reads TGTGCCAGCAGCCCACATGGCGGGGGGGCATCGCAGTACTTC.

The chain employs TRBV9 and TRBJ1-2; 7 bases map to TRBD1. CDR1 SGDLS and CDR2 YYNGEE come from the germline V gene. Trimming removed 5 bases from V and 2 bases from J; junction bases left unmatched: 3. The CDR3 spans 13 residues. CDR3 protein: CASRGTVNYGYTF. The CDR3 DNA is TGTGCCAGCAGGGGGACAGTAAACTATGGCTACACCTTC. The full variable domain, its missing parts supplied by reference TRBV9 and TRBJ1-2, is DSGVTQTPKHLITATGQRVTLRCSPRSGDLSVYWYQQSLDQGLQFLIQYYNGEERAKGNILERFSAQQFPDLHSELNLSSLELGDSALYFCASRGTVNYGYTFGSGTRLTVV.

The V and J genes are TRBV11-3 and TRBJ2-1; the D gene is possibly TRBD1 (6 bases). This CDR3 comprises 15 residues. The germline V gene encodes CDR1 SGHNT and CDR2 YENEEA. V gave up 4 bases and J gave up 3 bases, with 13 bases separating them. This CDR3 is CASSSRQASYNEQFF. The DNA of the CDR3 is TGTGCCAGCAGCTCCCGACAGGCTAGCTACAATGAGCAGTTCTTC.

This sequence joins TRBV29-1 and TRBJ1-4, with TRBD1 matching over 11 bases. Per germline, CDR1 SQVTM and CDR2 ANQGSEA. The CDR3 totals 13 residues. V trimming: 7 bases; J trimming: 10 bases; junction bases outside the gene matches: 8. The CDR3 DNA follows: TGCAGCGCCAGGACAGGGGGCGAGAGAAAACTGTTTTTT. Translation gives CSARTGGERKLFF.

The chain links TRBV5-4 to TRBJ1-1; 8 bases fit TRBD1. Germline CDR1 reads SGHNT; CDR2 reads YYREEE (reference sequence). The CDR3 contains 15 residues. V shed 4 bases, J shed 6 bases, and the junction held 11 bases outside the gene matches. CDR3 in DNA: TGTGCCAGCAGCCGGGGGCCGACAGGGGTGGCTGAAGCTTTCTTT. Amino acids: CASSRGPTGVAEAFF. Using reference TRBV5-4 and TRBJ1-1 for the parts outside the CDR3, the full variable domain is ETGVTQSPTHLIKTRGQQVTLRCSSQSGHNTVSWYQQALGQGPQFIFQYYREEENGRGNFPPRFSGLQFPNYSSELNVNALELDDSALYLCASSRGPTGVAEAFFGQGTRLTVV.

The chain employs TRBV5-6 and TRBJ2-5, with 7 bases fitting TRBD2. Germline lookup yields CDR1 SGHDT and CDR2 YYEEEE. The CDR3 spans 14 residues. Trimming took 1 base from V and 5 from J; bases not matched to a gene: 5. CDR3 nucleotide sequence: TGTGCCAGCAGCTTGTTCGCGGGGGTGGAGACCCAGTACTTC. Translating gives CASSLFAGVETQYF. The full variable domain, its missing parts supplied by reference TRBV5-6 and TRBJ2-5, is DAGVTQSPTHLIKTRGQQVTLRCSPKSGHDTVSWYQQALGQGPQFIFQYYEEEERQRGNFPDRFSGHQFPNYSSELNVNALLLGDSALYLCASSLFAGVETQYFGPGTRLLVL.

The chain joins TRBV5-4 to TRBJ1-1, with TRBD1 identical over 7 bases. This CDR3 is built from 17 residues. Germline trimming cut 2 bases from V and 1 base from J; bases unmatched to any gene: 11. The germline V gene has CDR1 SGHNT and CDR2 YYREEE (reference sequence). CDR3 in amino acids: CASSLPLGDRANTEAFF. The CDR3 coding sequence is TGTGCCAGCAGCTTACCTCTAGGGGACAGAGCGAACACTGAAGCTTTCTTT.

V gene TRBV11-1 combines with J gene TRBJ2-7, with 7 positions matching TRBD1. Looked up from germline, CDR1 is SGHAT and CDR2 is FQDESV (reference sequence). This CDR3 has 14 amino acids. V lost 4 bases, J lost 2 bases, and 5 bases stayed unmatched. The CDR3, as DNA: TGTGCCAGCAGCTCAGGACAGGCAACCTACGAGCAGTACTTC. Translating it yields CASSSGQATYEQYF.

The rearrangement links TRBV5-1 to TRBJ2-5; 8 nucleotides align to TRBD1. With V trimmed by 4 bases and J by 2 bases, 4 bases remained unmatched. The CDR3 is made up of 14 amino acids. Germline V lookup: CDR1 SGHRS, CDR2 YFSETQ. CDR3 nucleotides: TGCGCCAGCAGCCCCGGGGACAGGCAAGAGACCCAGTACTTC. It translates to CASSPGDRQETQYF.

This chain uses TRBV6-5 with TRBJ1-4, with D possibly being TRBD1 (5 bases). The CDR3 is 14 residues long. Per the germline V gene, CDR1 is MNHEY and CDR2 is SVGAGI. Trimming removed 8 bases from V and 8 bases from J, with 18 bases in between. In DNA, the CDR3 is TGTGCCAGCCGCCTACGGGGGGTTGGGGAAAAACTGTTTTTT. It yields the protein CASRLRGVGEKLFF.